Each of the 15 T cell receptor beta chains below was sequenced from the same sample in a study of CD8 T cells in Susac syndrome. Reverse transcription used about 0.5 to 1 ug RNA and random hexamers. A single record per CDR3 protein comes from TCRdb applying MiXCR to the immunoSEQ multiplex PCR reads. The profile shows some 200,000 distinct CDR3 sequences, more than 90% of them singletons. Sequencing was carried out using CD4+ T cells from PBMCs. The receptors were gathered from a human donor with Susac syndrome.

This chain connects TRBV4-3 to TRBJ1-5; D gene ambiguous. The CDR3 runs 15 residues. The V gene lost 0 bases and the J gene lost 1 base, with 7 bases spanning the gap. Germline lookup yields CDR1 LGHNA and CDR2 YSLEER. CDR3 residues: CASSQELQSNQPQHF. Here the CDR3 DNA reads TGCGCCAGCAGCCAAGAATTACAGAGCAATCAGCCCCAGCATTTT.

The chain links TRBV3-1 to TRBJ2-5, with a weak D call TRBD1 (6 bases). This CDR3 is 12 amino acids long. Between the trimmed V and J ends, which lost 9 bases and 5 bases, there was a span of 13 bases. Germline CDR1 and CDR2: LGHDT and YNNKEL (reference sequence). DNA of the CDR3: TGTGCCAGTGGGTGGCAGGGGGAGACCCAGTACTTC. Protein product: CASGWQGETQYF.

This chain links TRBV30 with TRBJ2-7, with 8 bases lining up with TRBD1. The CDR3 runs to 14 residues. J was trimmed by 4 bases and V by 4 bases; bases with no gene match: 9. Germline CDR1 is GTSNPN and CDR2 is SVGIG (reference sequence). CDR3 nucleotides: TGTGCCTGGAATGCGGACAGGGTAGCATACGAGCAGTACTTC. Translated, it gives CAWNADRVAYEQYF. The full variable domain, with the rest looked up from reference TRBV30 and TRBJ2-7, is SQTIHQWPATLVQPVGSPLSLECTVEGTSNPNLYWYRQAAGRGLQLLFYSVGIGQISSEVPQNLSASRPQDRQFILSSKKLLLSDSGFYLCAWNADRVAYEQYFGPGTRLTVT.

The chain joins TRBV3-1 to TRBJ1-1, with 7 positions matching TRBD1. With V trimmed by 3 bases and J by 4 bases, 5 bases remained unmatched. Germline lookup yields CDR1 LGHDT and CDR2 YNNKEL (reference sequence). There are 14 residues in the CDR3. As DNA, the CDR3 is TGTGCCAGCAGCCATTTTGACAGGGCCACTGAAGCTTTCTTT. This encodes CASSHFDRATEAFF.

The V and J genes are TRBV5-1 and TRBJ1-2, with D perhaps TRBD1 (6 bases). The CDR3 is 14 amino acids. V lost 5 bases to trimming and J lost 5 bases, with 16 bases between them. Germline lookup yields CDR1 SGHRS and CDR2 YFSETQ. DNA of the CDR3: TGCGCCAGCAGTCAAACAGGGATAACATATGGCTACACCTTC. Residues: CASSQTGITYGYTF.

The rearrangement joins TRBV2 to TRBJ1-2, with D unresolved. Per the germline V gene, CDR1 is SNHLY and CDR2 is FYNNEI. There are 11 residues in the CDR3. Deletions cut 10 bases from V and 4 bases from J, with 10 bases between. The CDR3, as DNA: TGTGCCAAGAGCCCCTTCTATGGCTACACCTTC. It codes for CAKSPFYGYTF.

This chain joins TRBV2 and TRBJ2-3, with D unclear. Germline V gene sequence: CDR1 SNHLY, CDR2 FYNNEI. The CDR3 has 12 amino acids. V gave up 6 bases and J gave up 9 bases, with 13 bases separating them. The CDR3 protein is CASRDLVWTQYF. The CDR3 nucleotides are TGTGCCAGCAGGGACCTGGTTTGGACGCAGTATTTT.

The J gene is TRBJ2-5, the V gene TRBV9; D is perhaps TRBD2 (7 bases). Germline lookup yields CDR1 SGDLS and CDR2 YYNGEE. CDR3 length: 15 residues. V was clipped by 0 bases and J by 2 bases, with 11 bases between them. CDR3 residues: CASSVVAGAQETQYF. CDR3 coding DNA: TGTGCCAGCAGCGTAGTCGCGGGGGCGCAAGAGACCCAGTACTTC.

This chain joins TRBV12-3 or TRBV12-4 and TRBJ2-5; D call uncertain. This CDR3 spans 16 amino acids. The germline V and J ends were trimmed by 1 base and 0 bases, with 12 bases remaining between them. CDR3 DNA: TGTGCCAGCAGTTTAGGCGGTCCTATGTACCAAGAGACCCAGTACTTC. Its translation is CASSLGGPMYQETQYF.

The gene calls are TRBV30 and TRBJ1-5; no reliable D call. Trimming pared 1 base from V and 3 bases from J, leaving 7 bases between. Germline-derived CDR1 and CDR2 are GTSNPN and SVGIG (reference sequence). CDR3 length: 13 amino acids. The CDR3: CAWSEGYNQPQHF. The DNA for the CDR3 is TGTGCCTGGAGTGAAGGGTACAATCAGCCCCAGCATTTT.

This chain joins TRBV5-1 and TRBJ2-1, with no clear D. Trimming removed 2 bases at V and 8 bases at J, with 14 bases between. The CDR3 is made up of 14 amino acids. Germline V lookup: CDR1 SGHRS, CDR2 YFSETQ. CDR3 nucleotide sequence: TGCGCCAGCAGCTTCACAGTCAACGAAGATGAGCAGTTCTTC. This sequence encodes CASSFTVNEDEQFF. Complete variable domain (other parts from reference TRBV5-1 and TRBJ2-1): KAGVTQTPRYLIKTRGQQVTLSCSPISGHRSVSWYQQTPGQGLQFLFEYFSETQRNKGNFPGRFSGRQFSNSRSEMNVSTLELGDSALYLCASSFTVNEDEQFFGPGTRLTVL.

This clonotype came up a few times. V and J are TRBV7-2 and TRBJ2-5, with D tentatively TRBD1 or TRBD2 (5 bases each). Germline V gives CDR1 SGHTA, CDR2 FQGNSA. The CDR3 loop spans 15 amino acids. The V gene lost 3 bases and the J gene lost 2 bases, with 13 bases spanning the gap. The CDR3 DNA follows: TGTGCCAGCAGCTTGAGAGGGGACGTTCAAGAGACCCAGTACTTC. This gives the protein CASSLRGDVQETQYF. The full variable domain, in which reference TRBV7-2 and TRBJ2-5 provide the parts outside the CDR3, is GAGVSQSPSNKVTEKGKDVELRCDPISGHTALYWYRQSLGQGLEFLIYFQGNSAPDKSGLPSDRFSAERTGGSVSTLTIQRTQQEDSAVYLCASSLRGDVQETQYFGPGTRLLVL.

This chain's CDR3 is CASSAAGGRVNEQFF. The CDR3 nucleotides read TGTGCCAGCAGCGCCGCGGGGGGGAGGGTCAATGAGCAGTTCTTC. The chain carries TRBV9 and TRBJ2-1; TRBD2 aligns across 9 bases. V was clipped by 3 bases and J by 6 bases; unmatched bases: 7. The CDR3 sequence is 15 residues long. The V gene's germline CDR1 is SGDLS and CDR2 YYNGEE.

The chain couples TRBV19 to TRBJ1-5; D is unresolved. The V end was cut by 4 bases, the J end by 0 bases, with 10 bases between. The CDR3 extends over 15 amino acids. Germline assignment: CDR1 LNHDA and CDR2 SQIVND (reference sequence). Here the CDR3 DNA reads TGTGCCAGTAGTACTGTTCGGTCTAGCAATCAGCCCCAGCATTTT. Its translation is CASSTVRSSNQPQHF. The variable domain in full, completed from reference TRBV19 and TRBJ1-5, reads DGGITQSPKYLFRKEGQNVTLSCEQNLNHDAMYWYRQDPGQGLRLIYYSQIVNDFQKGDIAEGYSVSREKKESFPLTVTSAQKNPTAFYLCASSTVRSSNQPQHFGDGTRLSIL.

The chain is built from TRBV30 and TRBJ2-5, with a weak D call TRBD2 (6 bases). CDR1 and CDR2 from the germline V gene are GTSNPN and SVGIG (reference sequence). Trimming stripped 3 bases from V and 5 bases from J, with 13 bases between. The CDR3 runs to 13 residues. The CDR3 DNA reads TGTGCCTGGAGCGGGGGACTTCGGGAGACCCAGTACTTC. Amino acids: CAWSGGLRETQYF.